A single sample is the source of the 14 T cell receptor beta chains below, sequenced in a study of blood T cell repertoires in COVID-19. Sequencing was performed with immunoSEQ multiplex PCR; in TCRdb, only in-frame clones are kept and a portion is missing. The repertoire holds 200,000 to 250,000 clones, about nine tenths seen once, with approximately 6% in the top ten. Material: peripheral blood. The receptors originated from an elderly man with acute or convalescent COVID-19.

The J gene is TRBJ1-2, the V gene TRBV12-3 or TRBV12-4; D may be TRBD1 (5 bases). The CDR3 covers 13 residues. The germline V and J ends were trimmed by 2 bases and 3 bases, with 7 bases remaining between them. The CDR3 DNA reads TGTGCCAGCAGTTTACGCAGGGACTATGGCTACACCTTC. This encodes CASSLRRDYGYTF.

The chain combines TRBV15 with TRBJ2-1; 9 nucleotides agree with TRBD2. The CDR3 extends over 18 amino acids. The V segment lost 1 base and the J segment 3 bases; nucleotides outside the gene matches: 10. Germline assignment: CDR1 LNHNV and CDR2 YYDKDF (reference sequence). The CDR3 nucleotides read TGTGCCACCAGCAGAGCTGGTTATTCTAGCGGGAACTACAATGAGCAGTTCTTC. This sequence encodes CATSRAGYSSGNYNEQFF.

This rearrangement joins TRBV6-5 to TRBJ2-7; 11 bases align to TRBD1. V dropped 6 bases and J dropped 3; count of bases not matched to a gene: 7. Germline V gene lookup returns CDR1 MNHEY and CDR2 SVGAGI. The CDR3 is 15 residues long. The chain's CDR3 is CASRKGQGEFYEQYF. CDR3 sequence (DNA): TGTGCCAGCAGGAAGGGACAGGGGGAATTCTACGAGCAGTACTTC.

This chain uses TRBV3-1 (or the pseudogene TRBV3-2) with TRBJ2-4; possible D gene TRBD2, 5 bases. Trimming stripped 0 bases from V and 0 bases from J, with 9 bases between. The CDR3 spans 16 residues. CDR1 and CDR2 (germline): LGHDT, YNNKEL (reference sequence). This chain's CDR3 is CASSQEAGPAKNIQYF. Written as DNA, the CDR3 is TGTGCCAGCAGCCAAGAGGCGGGCCCAGCCAAAAACATTCAGTACTTC.

The CDR3 is CASMGPQNGYTF. CDR3 DNA sequence: TGTGCCAGCATGGGCCCCCAGAATGGCTACACCTTC. The genes are TRBV3-1 (or the pseudogene TRBV3-2) and TRBJ1-2; D unclear. Trimming pared 7 bases from V and 6 bases from J, leaving 12 bases between. Germline V CDR1 and CDR2: LGHDT, YNNKEL (reference sequence). This CDR3 spans 12 amino acids.

V usage is TRBV9 and J usage is TRBJ2-7; 12 bases align to TRBD1. CDR3 length: 16 residues. Losses at the gene ends were 4 bases for V and 0 bases for J; bases not matched to a gene: 5. Per germline, CDR1 SGDLS and CDR2 YYNGEE. The CDR3: CASSSGTGGFSYEQYF. CDR3 DNA: TGTGCCAGCAGCTCTGGGACAGGGGGCTTCTCCTACGAGCAGTACTTC.

In this sample, this clone turned up a few times. V is TRBV29-1 and J is TRBJ1-1; 8 bases match TRBD1. Germline V gene lookup returns CDR1 SQVTM and CDR2 ANQGSEA. The CDR3 is 14 residues long. Unmatched junction bases numbered 7, after V lost 6 bases and J lost 1 base. Written as DNA, the CDR3 is TGCAGCGTCCGGACAGGGTTGTGGAACACTGAAGCTTTCTTT. Its translation is CSVRTGLWNTEAFF.

V is TRBV10-3 and J is TRBJ2-3; perhaps TRBD2 as D (6 bases). The germline V gene encodes CDR1 ENHRY and CDR2 SYGVKD. This CDR3 has 14 residues. V lost 10 bases and J lost 3, with 17 bases in between. The CDR3: CATRTGGGTDTQYF. In DNA form, the CDR3 reads TGTGCCACTCGGACCGGGGGAGGTACAGATACGCAGTATTTT.

This clone turned up a few times. V and J are TRBV7-2 and TRBJ2-1, with 14 bases aligning to TRBD2. The CDR3 runs 16 residues. Per the germline V gene, CDR1 is SGHTA and CDR2 is FQGNSA. V was clipped by 5 bases and J by 6 bases; unmatched bases: 6. The CDR3 spells CASSPQTSGRGNEQFF. CDR3 coding DNA: TGTGCCAGCAGCCCGCAGACTAGCGGGAGGGGCAATGAGCAGTTCTTC.

J is TRBJ2-7 and V is TRBV6-5; 9 nucleotides match TRBD2. The CDR3 runs 14 residues. CDR1 and CDR2 (germline): MNHEY, SVGAGI. V gave up 4 bases and J gave up 4 bases; unmatched junction bases: 5. This chain's CDR3 is CASSWLAGEYEQYF. CDR3 in DNA: TGTGCCAGCAGTTGGTTAGCGGGGGAGTACGAGCAGTACTTC.

The chain recombines TRBV30 with TRBJ2-7, with 7 bases identical to TRBD1. The CDR3 extends over 13 amino acids. The V gene end was trimmed by 3 bases and the J gene end by 2 bases; junction bases not matched to a gene: 4. The germline CDR1 and CDR2 sequences are GTSNPN and SVGIG (reference sequence). In DNA form, the CDR3 reads TGTGCCTGGAGAGCAAGGGGGCCCTACGAGCAGTACGTC. Translation gives CAWRARGPYEQYV.

J is TRBJ2-3 and V is TRBV3-1 (or the pseudogene TRBV3-2), with 11 bases identical to TRBD2. The junction had 11 bases not matched to a gene; V was cut back by 1 base and J by 5 bases. The CDR3 covers 18 residues. The germline V gene has CDR1 LGHDT and CDR2 YNNKEL (reference sequence). CDR3 loop: CASSQGGLAGGRIDTQYF. The CDR3 nucleotides are TGTGCCAGCAGCCAAGGTGGGCTAGCGGGAGGCAGAATAGATACGCAGTATTTT.

This sequence joins TRBV2 and TRBJ2-1; a possible D gene is TRBD1 (6 bases). Deletions cut 4 bases from V and 7 bases from J, with 14 bases between. Germline values: CDR1 SNHLY, CDR2 FYNNEI. There are 14 residues in the CDR3. The CDR3 sequence: CASSGTQGKNEQFF. The CDR3 DNA reads TGTGCCAGCAGTGGCACACAGGGTAAAAATGAGCAGTTCTTC.

The CDR3 coding sequence is TGTGCCAGCAGCTCCACCTTGAGTCCGGGGGAGACCCAGTACTTC. This gives the protein CASSSTLSPGETQYF. The chain carries TRBV11-2 and TRBJ2-5; perhaps TRBD2 as D (5 bases). V was pared by 4 bases and J by 5 bases, with 17 bases between. Germline V gives CDR1 SGHAT, CDR2 FQNNGV. This CDR3 region has 15 residues.